This is a list of T cell receptor beta chains from one sample in a study of blood T cell repertoires in COVID-19. Clones were read by immunoSEQ multiplex PCR, and TCRdb kept only the in-frame ones, dropping some. Of 100,000 to 150,000 clones in the sample, about nine tenths were seen once. The sample taken for sequencing was peripheral blood. The receptors shown here come from a man in his 70s who had recovered from COVID-19. The CDR3 runs from the conserved cysteine through the conserved F or W. The D gene is left open where the match is weak. Expanded clones are given a class, and other clones once, few, many or no size at all.

NA	NA	TRBV27	TRBJ2-7	CASSRGGPPGYEQYF	TGTGCCAGCAGTAGGGGAGGCCCCCCAGGCTACGAGCAGTACTTC
TRBD2	NA	TRBV7-9	TRBJ2-5	CASSPGDGGLKTQYF	TGTGCCAGCAGCCCCGGCGACGGGGGGTTAAAGACCCAGTACTTC
NA	NA	TRBV4-3	TRBJ2-1	CASSQTVGSWANEQFF	TGCGCCAGCAGCCAAACCGTGGGTAGTTGGGCCAATGAGCAGTTCTTC
NA	NA	TRBV7-2	TRBJ2-3	CASSLDRADTQYF	TGTGCCAGCAGCTTAGACAGGGCAGATACGCAGTATTTT
NA	NA	TRBV10-3	TRBJ2-7	CAIREGGREQYF	TGTGCCATCAGAGAGGGGGGGAGGGAGCAGTACTTC
TRBD1	few	TRBV6-5	TRBJ1-1	CASRYRGGNTEAFF	TGTGCCAGCAGGTACAGGGGAGGGAACACTGAAGCTTTCTTT
NA	few	TRBV12-3/TRBV12-4	TRBJ1-5	CASSLSDQPQHF	TGTGCCAGCAGTTTATCAGATCAGCCCCAGCATTTT
NA	NA	TRBV4-1	TRBJ1-1	CASSPSAGLNTEAFF	TGCGCCAGCAGCCCCTCGGCAGGGCTGAACACTGAAGCTTTCTTT
NA	NA	TRBV7-2	TRBJ1-2	CASSLGWGVNYGYTF	TGTGCCAGCAGCCTAGGATGGGGGGTGAACTATGGCTACACCTTC
NA	NA	TRBV9	TRBJ1-4	CASSPPGLDEKLFF	TGTGCCAGCAGCCCCCCAGGGCTAGATGAAAAACTGTTTTTT
NA	NA	TRBV6-5	TRBJ1-6	CASGAAGWSPLHF	TGTGCCAGCGGGGCGGCAGGGTGGTCACCCCTCCACTTT
TRBD2	NA	TRBV5-1	TRBJ2-3	CASTRLGLAGTDTQYF	TGCGCCAGCACCAGGCTAGGACTAGCGGGTACAGATACGCAGTATTTT
NA	NA	TRBV7-2	TRBJ1-2	CASSFGGGGGYTF	TGTGCCAGCAGCTTCGGGGGGGGAGGCGGCTACACCTTC
NA	NA	TRBV27	TRBJ1-2	CASSLSVASANYGYTF	TGTGCCAGCAGTTTATCGGTGGCATCAGCTAACTATGGCTACACCTTC
TRBD2	NA	TRBV28	TRBJ2-7	CASSPPGLVSPNEQYF	TGTGCCAGCAGTCCGCCCGGACTAGTTTCCCCCAACGAGCAGTACTTC
NA	NA	TRBV5-1	TRBJ1-3	CASSPRGSGNTIYF	TGCGCCAGCAGCCCCAGGGGCTCTGGAAACACCATATATTTT
TRBD1	NA	TRBV27	TRBJ1-6	CASSLGLGQGTSPLHF	TGTGCCAGCAGTTTGGGGTTGGGACAGGGTACTTCACCCCTCCACTTT
NA	once	TRBV7-3	TRBJ2-3	CASSSGGTDTQYF	TGTGCCAGCAGCTCGGGGGGCACAGATACGCAGTATTTT
TRBD1	NA	TRBV4-2	TRBJ1-6	CASSKVTGENSPLHF	TGTGCCAGCAGCAAAGTCACAGGGGAGAATTCACCCCTCCACTTT
NA	NA	TRBV5-8	TRBJ1-4	CASSLDPGEKLFF	TGTGCCAGCAGCTTGGATCCCGGGGAAAAACTGTTTTTT
TRBD2	NA	TRBV6-5	TRBJ2-1	CASRRGLAGGDQFF	TGTGCCAGCAGAAGGGGACTAGCGGGGGGGGATCAGTTCTTC
TRBD2	once	TRBV29-1	TRBJ2-2	CSVSHLRGANTGELFF	TGCAGCGTATCACATCTGCGGGGGGCGAACACCGGGGAGCTGTTTTTT